This passage covers 18 T cell receptor beta chains from one sample sequenced in a study of a mutant IDH1 vaccine in newly diagnosed glioma (dated by TCRdb to the early 2020s). The time point label on this specimen signifies: baseline, week 1 (first vaccination visit). The treatment or condition label, as the study defines it: pre-vaccination baseline after standard-of-care therapy. The library was built by means of the immunoSEQ multiplex PCR assay. TCRdb retrieved this table from immuneACCESS and kept in-frame rearrangements only. Not all clones are present; in checked studies, unresolved V genes account for under half, and no reason is known for the remainder. The table for this sample lists 75,000 to 100,000 clones; about four fifths of them were counted only once. Around 5.2% of the sample goes to the ten largest clones. This material consisted of PBMCs, taken from a glioma patient treated with radiotherapy, temozolomide or both. The receptors here all came from a man aged 35 to 55 with glioma. Some clones in this sample may be carry-over from other donors' samples.

This clone was picked up one time. The chain carries TRBV4-2 and TRBJ2-5; possibly TRBD2 for D (5 bases). This CDR3 spans 15 amino acids. V was shortened by 0 bases and J by 5 bases, with 13 bases between the two germline ends. Germline V lookup: CDR1 LGHNA, CDR2 YNFKEQ. CDR3 nucleotide sequence: TGTGCCAGCAGCCAAGATGGGGAGCGGTGGGAGACCCAGTACTTC. Amino acids: CASSQDGERWETQYF.

This clone was detected once. The chain combines TRBV4-2 with TRBJ1-5; D gene ambiguous. CDR1 and CDR2 from the germline V gene are LGHNA and YNFKEQ. The CDR3 has 14 residues. Trimming took off 0 bases at V and 0 bases at J, with 3 bases between the two ends. The CDR3, as DNA: TGTGCCAGCAGCCAAGAGTCTAGCAATCAGCCCCAGCATTTT. It codes for CASSQESSNQPQHF.

The chain has TRBV5-1 and TRBJ1-2; 7 bases map to TRBD1. The CDR3 sequence is 15 residues long. The germline V gene encodes CDR1 SGHRS and CDR2 YFSETQ. Unmatched junction bases numbered 5, after V lost 3 bases and J lost 0 bases. The CDR3: CASSSPTGSNYGYTF. CDR3 in DNA: TGCGCCAGCAGCTCGCCGACAGGGTCTAACTATGGCTACACCTTC. The whole variable domain, remainder taken from reference TRBV5-1 and TRBJ1-2, is KAGVTQTPRYLIKTRGQQVTLSCSPISGHRSVSWYQQTPGQGLQFLFEYFSETQRNKGNFPGRFSGRQFSNSRSEMNVSTLELGDSALYLCASSSPTGSNYGYTFGSGTRLTVV.

The chain carries TRBV10-2 and TRBJ1-6; D ambiguous. This CDR3 has 14 amino acids. Germline V lookup: CDR1 WSHSY, CDR2 SAAADI. Trimming removed 3 bases at V and 5 bases at J, with 8 bases between. CDR3 sequence (DNA): TGCGCCAGCAGTGACCCCGGGGATAATTCACCCCTCCACTTT. This sequence encodes CASSDPGDNSPLHF.

The rearrangement joins TRBV25-1 to TRBJ1-5; no clear D. Trimming removed 0 bases from V and 3 bases from J, with 6 bases in between. The CDR3 is made up of 14 amino acids. CDR1 is MGHDK, CDR2 SYGVNS, per germline. The CDR3 loop reads CASSEYIDNQPQHF. CDR3 nucleotide sequence: TGTGCCAGCAGTGAATATATAGACAATCAGCCCCAGCATTTT.

The CDR3 protein is CASSPLIGGPGELFF. The DNA of the CDR3 is TGTGCCAGCAGTCCCCTAATAGGGGGTCCCGGGGAGCTGTTTTTT. The rearrangement uses TRBV6-5 and TRBJ2-2; TRBD1 is a possible D gene (6 bases). Trimming shortened V by 5 bases and J by 6 bases, and 16 bases separated the two germline ends. The V gene's germline CDR1 is MNHEY and CDR2 SVGAGI. The CDR3 consists of 15 residues.

The chain is built from TRBV9 and TRBJ1-1, with 9 nucleotides matching TRBD1. Germline V CDR1 and CDR2: SGDLS, YYNGEE. The length of the CDR3 is 14 residues. Trimming removed 4 bases from V and 4 bases from J; junction bases left unmatched: 5. The CDR3, as DNA: TGTGCCAGCAGCCCACAGGGGGCTAGCACTGAAGCTTTCTTT. Its translation: CASSPQGASTEAFF.

The gene calls are TRBV2 and TRBJ2-7; perhaps TRBD1 as D (5 bases). This CDR3 contains 15 residues. Germline V gene lookup returns CDR1 SNHLY and CDR2 FYNNEI. V lost 4 bases to trimming and J lost 0 bases, with 13 bases between them. The chain's CDR3 is CASSGKNRNSYEQYF. As DNA, the CDR3 is TGTGCCAGCAGTGGAAAGAACAGGAACTCCTACGAGCAGTACTTC.

This clone was seen only once. The V call is TRBV2, the J call TRBJ2-7; possibly TRBD1 for D (5 bases). The CDR3 totals 13 residues. V gave up 3 bases and J gave up 5 bases, with 11 bases separating them. The germline V gene encodes CDR1 SNHLY and CDR2 FYNNEI. In nucleotides, the CDR3 is TGTGCCAGCAGTGAGCAGGGTGCAGACGAGCAGTACTTC. Translating it yields CASSEQGADEQYF.

The CDR3 region has the DNA TGCAGCGTACGGACGGGGGAGCTGTTTTTT. The encoded protein is CSVRTGELFF. The chain uses TRBV29-1 and TRBJ2-2; D call uncertain. V dropped 6 bases and J dropped 8 bases, with 7 bases sitting between them. The CDR3 consists of 10 residues. Germline loops: CDR1 SQVTM, CDR2 ANQGSEA.

As DNA, the CDR3 is TGTGCCAGCAGTCGCGGGACAGTTTATGGCTACACCTTC. As protein: CASSRGTVYGYTF. The J gene is TRBJ1-2, the V gene TRBV6-5; 7 bases map to TRBD1. The CDR3 consists of 13 residues. V dropped 5 bases and J dropped 5; count of bases not matched to a gene: 5. Germline values: CDR1 MNHEY, CDR2 SVGAGI.

The rearrangement uses TRBV4-1 and TRBJ1-2, with a weak D call TRBD1 (5 bases). CDR1 is MGHRA, CDR2 YSYEKL, per germline. CDR3 size: 15 residues. Trimming pared 2 bases from V and 0 bases from J, leaving 10 bases between. The CDR3 loop reads CASSQTGGSNYGYTF. The CDR3 DNA follows: TGCGCCAGCAGCCAAACGGGGGGATCTAACTATGGCTACACCTTC.

This clone is a singleton in its sample. V gene TRBV2 combines with J gene TRBJ1-2; D is undetermined. Trimming cost V 5 bases and J 1 base, with 5 bases left between them. The CDR3 consists of 12 residues. CDR1 is SNHLY and CDR2 is FYNNEI in the germline V gene. The CDR3 DNA reads as TGTGCCAGCAGTCCTGATAACTATGGCTACACCTTC. As protein: CASSPDNYGYTF.

This clone was seen a handful of times. The J gene is TRBJ2-7, the V gene TRBV11-2, with 9 bases that match TRBD1. The V gene end was trimmed by 0 bases and the J gene end by 6 bases; junction bases not matched to a gene: 6. Germline CDR1 SGHAT, CDR2 FQNNGV. The length of the CDR3 is 15 residues. DNA of the CDR3: TGTGCCAGCAGCTTAGAGGGACAGGGAATCGGCGAGCAGTACTTC. Protein: CASSLEGQGIGEQYF.

This clone was picked up one time. The CDR3 nucleotides are TGTGCCATCAGTGAGTCGGGAAACTATGGCTACACCTTC. Translating it yields CAISESGNYGYTF. J is TRBJ1-2 and V is TRBV10-3, with no clear D. This CDR3 spans 13 amino acids. Germline V CDR1 and CDR2: ENHRY, SYGVKD. Deletions cut 0 bases from V and 2 bases from J, with 4 bases between.

The V gene is TRBV2, the J gene TRBJ2-3, with TRBD2 matching 11 bases. V was clipped by 6 bases and J by 3 bases; unmatched bases: 2. CDR1 SNHLY and CDR2 FYNNEI come from the germline V gene. This CDR3 has 14 residues. CDR3 nucleotides: TGTGCCAGCAGGTTAGCGGGGGGGACAGATACGCAGTATTTT. This codes for CASRLAGGTDTQYF.

The chain has TRBV7-2 and TRBJ1-5; D is unclear. Germline loops: CDR1 SGHTA, CDR2 FQGNSA. V lost 0 bases and J lost 5, with 5 bases in between. The CDR3 runs to 13 residues. CDR3 DNA: TGTGCCAGCAGCTTAGCTTCCTATCAGCCCCAGCATTTT. The encoded protein is CASSLASYQPQHF.

The CDR3 sequence: CASSPSETQYF. Here the CDR3 DNA reads TGTGCCAGCTCACCATCAGAGACCCAGTACTTC. The rearrangement uses TRBV18 and TRBJ2-5; D remains unclear. The CDR3 length is 11 residues. Trimming shortened V by 2 bases and J by 4 bases, and 2 bases separated the two germline ends. The germline V gene has CDR1 KGHSH and CDR2 LQKENI.